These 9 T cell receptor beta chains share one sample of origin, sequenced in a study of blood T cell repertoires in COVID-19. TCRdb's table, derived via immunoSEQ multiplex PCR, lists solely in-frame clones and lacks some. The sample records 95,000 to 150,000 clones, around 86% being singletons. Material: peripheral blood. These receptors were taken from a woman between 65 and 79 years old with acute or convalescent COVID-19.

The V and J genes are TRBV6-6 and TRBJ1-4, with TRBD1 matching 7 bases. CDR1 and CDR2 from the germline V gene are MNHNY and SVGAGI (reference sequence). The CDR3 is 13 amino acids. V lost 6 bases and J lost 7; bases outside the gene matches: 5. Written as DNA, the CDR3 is TGTGCCAGCAGCAGGGACAGTCGTGAAAAACTGTTTTTT. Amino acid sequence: CASSRDSREKLFF.

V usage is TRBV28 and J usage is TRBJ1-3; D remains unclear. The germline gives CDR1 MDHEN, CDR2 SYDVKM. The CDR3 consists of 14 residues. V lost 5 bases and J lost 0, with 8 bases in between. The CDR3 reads CASSPGSSGNTIYF. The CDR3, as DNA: TGTGCCAGCAGTCCAGGATCCTCTGGAAACACCATATATTTT.

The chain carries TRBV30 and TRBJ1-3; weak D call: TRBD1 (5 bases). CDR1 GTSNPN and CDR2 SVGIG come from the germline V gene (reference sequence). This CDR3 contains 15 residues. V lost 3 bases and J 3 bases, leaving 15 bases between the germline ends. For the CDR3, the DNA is TGTGCCTGGAGCGCAGCCAGGGCAGGTGGAAACACCATATATTTT. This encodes CAWSAARAGGNTIYF. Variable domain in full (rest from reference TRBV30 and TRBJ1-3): SQTIHQWPATLVQPVGSPLSLECTVEGTSNPNLYWYRQAAGRGLQLLFYSVGIGQISSEVPQNLSASRPQDRQFILSSKKLLLSDSGFYLCAWSAARAGGNTIYFGEGSWLTVV.

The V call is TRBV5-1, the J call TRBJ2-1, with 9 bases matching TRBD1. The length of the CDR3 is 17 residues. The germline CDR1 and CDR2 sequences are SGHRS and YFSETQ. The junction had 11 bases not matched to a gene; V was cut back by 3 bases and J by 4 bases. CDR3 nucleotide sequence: TGCGCCAGCAGCTGGTTCCCCGGGACAGGGTCATACAATGAGCAGTTCTTC. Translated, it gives CASSWFPGTGSYNEQFF.

CDR3 sequence reads: CASTQGLTNEKLFF. In nucleotides, the CDR3 is TGTGCCAGCACCCAGGGTTTAACTAATGAAAAACTGTTTTTT. This chain links TRBV2 with TRBJ1-4; maybe TRBD1 (5 bases). V was cut by 7 bases and J by 1 base, with 10 bases left in between. The CDR3 totals 14 residues. Germline CDR1 is SNHLY and CDR2 is FYNNEI. Based on the CDR3 plus reference TRBV2 and TRBJ1-4, the full variable domain is EPEVTQTPSHQVTQMGQEVILRCVPISNHLYFYWYRQILGQKVEFLVSFYNNEISEKSEIFDDQFSVERPDGSNFTLKIRSTKLEDSAMYFCASTQGLTNEKLFFGSGTQLSVL.

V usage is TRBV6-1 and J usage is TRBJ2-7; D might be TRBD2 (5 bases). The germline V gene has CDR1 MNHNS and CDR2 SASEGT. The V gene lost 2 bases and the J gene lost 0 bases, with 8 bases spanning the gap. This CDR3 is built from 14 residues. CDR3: CASSEMGSSYEQYF. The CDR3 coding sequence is TGTGCCAGCAGTGAAATGGGGAGCTCCTACGAGCAGTACTTC.

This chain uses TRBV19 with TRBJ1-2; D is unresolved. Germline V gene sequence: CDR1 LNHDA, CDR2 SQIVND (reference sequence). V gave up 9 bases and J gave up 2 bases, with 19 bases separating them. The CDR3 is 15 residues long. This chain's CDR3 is CASLQEGRVNYGYTF. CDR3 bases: TGTGCCAGCCTGCAAGAGGGCAGAGTCAACTATGGCTACACCTTC.

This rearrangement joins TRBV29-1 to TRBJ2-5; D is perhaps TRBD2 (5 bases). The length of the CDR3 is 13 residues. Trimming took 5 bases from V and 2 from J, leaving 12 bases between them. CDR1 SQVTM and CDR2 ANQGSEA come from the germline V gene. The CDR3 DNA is TGCAGCGTTACGGGGTCGGGGCAAGAGACCCAGTACTTC. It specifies CSVTGSGQETQYF. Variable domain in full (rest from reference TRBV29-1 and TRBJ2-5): SAVISQKPSRDICQRGTSLTIQCQVDSQVTMMFWYRQQPGQSLTLIATANQGSEATYESGFVIDKFPISRPNLTFSTLTVSNMSPEDSSIYLCSVTGSGQETQYFGPGTRLLVL.

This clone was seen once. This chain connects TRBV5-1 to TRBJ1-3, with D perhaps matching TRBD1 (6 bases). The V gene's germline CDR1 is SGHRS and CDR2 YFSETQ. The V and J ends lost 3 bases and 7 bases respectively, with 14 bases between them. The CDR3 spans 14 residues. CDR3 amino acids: CASSSSGGANTIYF. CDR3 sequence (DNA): TGCGCCAGCAGCTCGTCGGGGGGCGCGAACACCATATATTTT. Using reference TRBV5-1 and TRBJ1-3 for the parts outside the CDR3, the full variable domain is KAGVTQTPRYLIKTRGQQVTLSCSPISGHRSVSWYQQTPGQGLQFLFEYFSETQRNKGNFPGRFSGRQFSNSRSEMNVSTLELGDSALYLCASSSSGGANTIYFGEGSWLTVV.